Included here is one TCR beta chain sequence, with context. Its antigen is unknown. This record belongs to a study of T cell responses to AZD1222 COVID-19 vaccine. Notes on the study in general: Nearly half of spike-specific TCRs reportedly target variant regions that are unmutated in the B.1.351 and B.1.1.7 variants. Repertoires were sampled only after the peak T cell response.

Produced via immunoSEQ multiplex PCR; TCRdb's table is partial and in-frame only. This sample's table has under 150,000 clones. The CDR3 is 13 amino acids. The ends were cut back, 3 bases at V and 3 bases at J, with 8 bases in the middle. This chain uses TRBV12-3 or TRBV12-4 with TRBJ1-1; D gene uncertain. The specimen sequenced was peripheral blood. This TCR derives from an adult in good health. In DNA form, the CDR3 reads TGTGCCAGCAGTTTCACAGAGTACACTGAAGCTTTCTTT. Amino acid sequence: CASSFTEYTEAFF.